A selection of T cell receptor beta chains follows, all from one sample in a study of beta chain features in type 1 diabetes. TCRdb's table, derived via immunoSEQ multiplex PCR, lists solely in-frame clones and lacks some. The table shows about 220,000 clones, with about a tenth occurring only once. The sequenced sample consisted of central memory CD4+ T cells from blood. The receptors shown here come from a man between 18 and 29 years old in good health. Each CDR3 is given with its conserved first and last residue. The D gene is left open where the match is weak. For some rows the clone size is stated as once, few or many, or as a class when expanded; others skip it.

V	D	size	J	CDR3	DNA
TRBV11-2	NA	NA	TRBJ2-1	CASSLGLYYNEQFF	TGTGCCAGCAGCTTGGGACTTTACTACAATGAGCAGTTCTTC
TRBV4-3	NA	few	TRBJ2-1	CASSQEVTSGGNEQFF	TGCGCCAGCAGCCAAGAGGTGACTAGTGGGGGGAATGAGCAGTTCTTC
TRBV27	TRBD1	few	TRBJ2-1	CASSRGPGTVLYNEQFF	TGTGCCAGCAGCCGAGGCCCCGGGACAGTCCTCTACAATGAGCAGTTCTTC
TRBV19	NA	NA	TRBJ2-6	CASSISTGANVLTF	TGTGCCAGTAGTATATCTACTGGGGCCAACGTCCTGACTTTC
TRBV30	NA	many	TRBJ2-5	CAWSQKGLGGETQYF	TGTGCCTGGAGTCAAAAGGGACTTGGGGGCGAGACCCAGTACTTC
TRBV4-1	NA	many	TRBJ2-3	CASSRTVGGTQYF	TGCGCCAGCAGCAGGACAGTCGGCGGTACGCAGTATTTT
TRBV27	NA	NA	TRBJ2-1	CASSFATFNEQFF	TGTGCCAGCAGTTTCGCTACCTTCAATGAGCAGTTCTTC
TRBV7-2	NA	few	TRBJ2-1	CASSRVSSSYNEQFF	TGTGCCAGCAGCCGCGTGAGTAGCTCCTACAATGAGCAGTTCTTC
TRBV6-5	NA	NA	TRBJ1-1	CASIPWGWNTEAFF	TGTGCCAGCATCCCCTGGGGGTGGAACACTGAAGCTTTCTTT
TRBV5-4	TRBD1	NA	TRBJ2-3	CASSRGDRAVADTQYF	TGTGCCAGCAGCCGGGGAGACAGGGCGGTGGCAGATACGCAGTATTTT
TRBV19	NA	NA	TRBJ2-1	CASSPRGYNEQFF	TGTGCCAGTAGTCCCCGCGGGTACAATGAGCAGTTCTTC
TRBV5-4	TRBD1	NA	TRBJ2-7	CASSRWTGPYEQYF	TGTGCCAGCAGCCGGTGGACAGGACCCTACGAGCAGTACTTC
TRBV29-1	NA	NA	TRBJ1-3	CSVVTVGNTIYF	TGCAGCGTTGTGACAGTTGGAAACACCATATATTTT
TRBV7-9	NA	NA	TRBJ1-1	CASSLGAGVNTEAFF	TGTGCCAGCAGCTTAGGTGCAGGGGTGAACACTGAAGCTTTCTTT
TRBV7-8	NA	many	TRBJ2-1	CATLKEGTAHNEQFF	TGTGCCACCCTTAAGGAAGGGACCGCCCACAATGAGCAGTTCTTC
TRBV7-9	NA	few	TRBJ2-7	CASSSWRGSSYEQYF	TGTGCCAGCAGCTCCTGGAGGGGAAGCTCCTACGAGCAGTACTTC
TRBV9	NA	NA	TRBJ1-1	CASSVKGNTEAFF	TGTGCCAGCAGCGTAAAAGGGAACACTGAAGCTTTCTTT